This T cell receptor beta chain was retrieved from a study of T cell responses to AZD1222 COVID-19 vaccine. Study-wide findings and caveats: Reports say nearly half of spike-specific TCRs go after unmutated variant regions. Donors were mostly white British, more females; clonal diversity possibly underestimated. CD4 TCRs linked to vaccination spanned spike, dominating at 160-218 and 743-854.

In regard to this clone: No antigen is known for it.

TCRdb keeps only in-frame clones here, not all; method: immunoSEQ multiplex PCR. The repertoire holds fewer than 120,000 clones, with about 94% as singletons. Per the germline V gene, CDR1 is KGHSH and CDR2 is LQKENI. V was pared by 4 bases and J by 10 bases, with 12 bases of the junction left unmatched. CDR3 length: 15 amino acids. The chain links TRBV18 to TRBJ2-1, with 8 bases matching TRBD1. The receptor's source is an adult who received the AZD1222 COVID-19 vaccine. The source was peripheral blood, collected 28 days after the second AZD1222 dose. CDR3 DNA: TGTGCCAGCTCACTGAGGCAGGGGGCGACGGAAGAGCAGTTCTTC. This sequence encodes CASSLRQGATEEQFF. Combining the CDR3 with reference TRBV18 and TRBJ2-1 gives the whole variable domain NAGVMQNPRHLVRRRGQEARLRCSPMKGHSHVYWYRQLPEEGLKFMVYLQKENIIDESGMPKERFSAEFPKEGPSILRIQQVVRGDSAAYFCASSLRQGATEEQFFGPGTRLTVL.